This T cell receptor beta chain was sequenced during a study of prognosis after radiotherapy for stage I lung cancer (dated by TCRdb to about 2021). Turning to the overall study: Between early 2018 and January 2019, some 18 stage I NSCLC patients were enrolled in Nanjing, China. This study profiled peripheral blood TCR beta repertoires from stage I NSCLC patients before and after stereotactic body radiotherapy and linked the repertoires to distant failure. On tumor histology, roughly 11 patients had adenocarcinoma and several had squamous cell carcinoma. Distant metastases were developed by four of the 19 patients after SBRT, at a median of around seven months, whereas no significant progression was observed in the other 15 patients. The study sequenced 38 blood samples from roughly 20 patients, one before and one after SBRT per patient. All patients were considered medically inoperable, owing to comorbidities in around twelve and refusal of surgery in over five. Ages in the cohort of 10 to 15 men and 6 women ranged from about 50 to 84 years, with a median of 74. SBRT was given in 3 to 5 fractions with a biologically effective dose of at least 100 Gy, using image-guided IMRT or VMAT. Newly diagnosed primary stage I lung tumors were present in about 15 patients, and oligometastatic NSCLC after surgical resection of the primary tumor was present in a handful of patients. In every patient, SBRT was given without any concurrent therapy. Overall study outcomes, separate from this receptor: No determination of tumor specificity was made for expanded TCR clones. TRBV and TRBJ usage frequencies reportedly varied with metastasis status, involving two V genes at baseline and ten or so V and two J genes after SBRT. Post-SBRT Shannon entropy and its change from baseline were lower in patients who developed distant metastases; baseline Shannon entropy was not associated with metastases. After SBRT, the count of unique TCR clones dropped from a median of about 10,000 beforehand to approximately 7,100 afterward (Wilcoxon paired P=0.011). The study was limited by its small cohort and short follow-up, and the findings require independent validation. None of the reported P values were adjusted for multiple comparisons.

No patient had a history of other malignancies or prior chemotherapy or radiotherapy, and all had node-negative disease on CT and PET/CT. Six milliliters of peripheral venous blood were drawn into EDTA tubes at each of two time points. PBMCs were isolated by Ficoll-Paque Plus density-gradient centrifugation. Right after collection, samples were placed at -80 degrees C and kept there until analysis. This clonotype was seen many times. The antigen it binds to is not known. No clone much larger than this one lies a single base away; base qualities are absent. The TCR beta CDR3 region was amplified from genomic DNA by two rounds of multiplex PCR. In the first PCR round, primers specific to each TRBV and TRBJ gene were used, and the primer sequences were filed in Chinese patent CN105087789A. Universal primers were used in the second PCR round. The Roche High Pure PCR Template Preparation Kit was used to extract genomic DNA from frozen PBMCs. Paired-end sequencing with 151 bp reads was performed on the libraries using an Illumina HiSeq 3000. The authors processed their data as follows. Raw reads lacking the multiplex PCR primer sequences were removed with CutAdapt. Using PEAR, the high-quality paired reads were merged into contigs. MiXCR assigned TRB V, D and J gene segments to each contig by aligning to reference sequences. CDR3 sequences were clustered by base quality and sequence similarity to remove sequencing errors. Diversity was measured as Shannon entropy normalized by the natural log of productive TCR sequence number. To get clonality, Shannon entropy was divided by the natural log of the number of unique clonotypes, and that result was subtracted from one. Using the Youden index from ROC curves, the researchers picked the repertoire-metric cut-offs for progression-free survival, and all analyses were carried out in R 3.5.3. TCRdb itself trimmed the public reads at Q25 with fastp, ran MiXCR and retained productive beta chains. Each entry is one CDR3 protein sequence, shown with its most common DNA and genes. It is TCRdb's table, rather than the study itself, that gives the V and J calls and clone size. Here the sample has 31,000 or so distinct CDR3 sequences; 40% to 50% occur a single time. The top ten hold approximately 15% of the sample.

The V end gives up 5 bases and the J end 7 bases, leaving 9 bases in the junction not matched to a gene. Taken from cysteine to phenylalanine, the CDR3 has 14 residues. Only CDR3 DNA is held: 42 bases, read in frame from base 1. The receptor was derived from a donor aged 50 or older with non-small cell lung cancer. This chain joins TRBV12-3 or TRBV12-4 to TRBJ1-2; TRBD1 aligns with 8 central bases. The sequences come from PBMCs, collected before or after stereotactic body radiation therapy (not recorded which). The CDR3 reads CASSIARTGFGYTF. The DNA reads TGTGCCAGCAGTATCGCCCGGACAGGGTTTGGCTACACCTTC.